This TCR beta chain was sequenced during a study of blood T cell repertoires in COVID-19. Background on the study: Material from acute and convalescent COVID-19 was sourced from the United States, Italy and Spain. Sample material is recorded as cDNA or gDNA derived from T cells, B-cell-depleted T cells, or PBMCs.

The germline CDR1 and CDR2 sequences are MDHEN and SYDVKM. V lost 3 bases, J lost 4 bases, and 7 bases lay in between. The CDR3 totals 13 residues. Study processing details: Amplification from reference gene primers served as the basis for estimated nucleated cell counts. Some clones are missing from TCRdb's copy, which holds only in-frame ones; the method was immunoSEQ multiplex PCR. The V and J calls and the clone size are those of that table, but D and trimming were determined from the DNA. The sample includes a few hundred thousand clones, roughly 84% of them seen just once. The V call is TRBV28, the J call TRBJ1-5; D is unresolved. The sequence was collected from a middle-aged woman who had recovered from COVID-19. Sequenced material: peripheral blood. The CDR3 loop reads CASSLIENQPQHF. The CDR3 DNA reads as TGTGCCAGCAGTTTGATAGAGAATCAGCCCCAGCATTTT.